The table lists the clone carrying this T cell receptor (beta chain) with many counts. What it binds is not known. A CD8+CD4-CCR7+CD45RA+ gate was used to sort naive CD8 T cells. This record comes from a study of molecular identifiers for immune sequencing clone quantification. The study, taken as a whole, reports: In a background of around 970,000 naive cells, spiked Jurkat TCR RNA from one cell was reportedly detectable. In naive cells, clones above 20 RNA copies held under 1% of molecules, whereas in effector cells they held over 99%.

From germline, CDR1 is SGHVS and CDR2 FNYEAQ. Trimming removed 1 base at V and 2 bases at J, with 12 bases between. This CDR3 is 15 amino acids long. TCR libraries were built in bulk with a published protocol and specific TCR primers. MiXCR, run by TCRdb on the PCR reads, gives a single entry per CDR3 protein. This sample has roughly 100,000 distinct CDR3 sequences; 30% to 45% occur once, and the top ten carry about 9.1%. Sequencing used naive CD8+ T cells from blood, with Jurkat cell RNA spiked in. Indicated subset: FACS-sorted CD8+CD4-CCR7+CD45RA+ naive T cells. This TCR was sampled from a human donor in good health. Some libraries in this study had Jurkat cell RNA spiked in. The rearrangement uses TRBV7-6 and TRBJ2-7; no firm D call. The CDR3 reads CASSLGAGDTYEQYF. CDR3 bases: TGTGCCAGCAGCTTAGGGGCAGGTGACACCTACGAGCAGTACTTC.